This T cell receptor (beta chain) was profiled in a study of shared clonotypes between healthy human individuals (dated by TCRdb to about 2020). In the study overall: Two women and a few men aged 18 to 49 years were included in the cohort. For each donor, three plates each were used for CD4 naive and CD4 memory, two plates were used for CD8 naive, and one plate was used for CD8 memory. To estimate repertoire size and how much clonotypes are shared between individuals, the study performed deep sequencing of blood TCR repertoires from five healthy adults. Leukapheresis yielded between about 0.85 and 9 billion PBMCs per donor. Libraries were prepared and TCR repertoires were sequenced by different laboratories using diverse techniques, in order to increase sequencing depth and limit assay-specific biases.

The donors were healthy, HIV-negative adults with no recently reported acute infections or vaccinations. Every donor was a Caucasian adult living in Nashville, Tennessee, USA. CD4+ T cells were enriched by magnetic negative selection; naive cells were then positively selected on CD45RA, and the negative fraction formed the memory subset. Blood was obtained by leukapheresis, after which PBMCs were separated by Ficoll-Histopaque density gradient centrifugation and cryopreserved in liquid nitrogen vapor phase. Purity and quantity of every magnetically sorted T cell population were checked by analytical flow cytometry. Genomic DNA was isolated from each sorted fraction and quantified by UV absorbance on a Nanodrop 2000c. Using the deep immunoSEQ assay, TCR CDR3 regions were amplified from genomic DNA by multiplex PCR. Extracted genomic DNA from each cell subset was spread evenly across all wells of several immunoSEQ 96-well plates, with each plate serving as a replicate. For sorted subsets, approximately 0.2 ug of genomic DNA, equivalent to 25,000 to 30,000 T cell genomes, went into each replicate PCR. Purified libraries were quantified with a Qubit 3.0 fluorometer, sized on a Bioanalyzer 2100, and re-quantified with the KAPA Library Quantification kit. A separate single-read 150-cycle Illumina NextSeq 550 flow cell was used to sequence each immunoSEQ 96-well plate. Per the authors' processing: Because the immunoSEQ output included only junctional sequences and no quality scores, the filtering could not be the same as the filtering used for full-length reads. Sequences were annotated with PyIR, a Python wrapper for IgBLAST v1.9, and V/J genes and CDR3 were assigned using IMGT germline references. Any read was removed if the V/J assignment was weak (E-value above 1e-6), the CDR3 was missing, or the read contained stop codons, out-of-frame junctions, or ambiguous translated residues. V3J clonotypes were defined as sequences sharing an identical inferred V gene, J gene, and CDR3 amino acid sequence. The percentage overlap between two repertoires was calculated by dividing the number of shared unique clonotypes by the size of the smaller repertoire. Three approaches were used to assess repertoire richness: RTK rarefaction, the Chao1 estimator, and Recon v2.1 estimates of unobserved clonotypes. For all TCRbeta clonotypes obtained by the gDNA method from four donors, generation probabilities were computed with OLGA. TCRdb carries this immuneACCESS record with in-frame sequences only. Its versions omit some clonotypes, under half of them owing to an unresolved V gene in the studies checked, with the rest unexplained. The V and J calls and clone size come from that table; D and trimming were worked out from the DNA. Here the sample has 850,000 to 1,200,000 clones; more than 60% occur a single time. In total, the top ten clones hold approximately 1.5% of the sample.

Including cysteine and phenylalanine, the CDR3 has 14 amino acids. The entry retains the CDR3 DNA only, 42 bases that are in frame from base 1. CDR1 KGHSH and CDR2 LQKENI were looked up in the germline V gene. Trimming costs V 1 base and J 3 bases, and their ends lie 9 bases apart. To note about this clone: Its antigen remains undetermined. Per-base qualities were not stored, and no clone one base away is much larger. This same CDR3 is encoded by further DNA sequences in the sample.

The study at large found these results: Incomplete sequencing was indicated by rarefaction of sorted-subset datasets, despite the large sequencing depth. Sharing across a few donors was observed for around 5% of naive CD4, less than 4% of naive CD8, around 2.5% of memory CD4, and about 0.39% of memory CD8 clonotypes. Sampling was restricted to blood, and TCR repertoires in tissue are likely to differ from TCR repertoires in blood. Naive subsets generally had larger estimated clonotype richness than memory subsets did. The genetic and exposure-history diversity represented was limited by the small number of donors. Pairwise subsampling indicated that sequencing depth was expected to affect the degree of clonotype sharing among donors. Higher generation probabilities were observed for clonotypes shared by all four sorted-subset donors than for non-shared clonotypes.

This receptor chain uses TRBV18 and TRBJ1-1; no D gene can be assigned with confidence. What was sequenced was memory CD4+ T cells sorted from blood. The label giving this sample's cell subset or site can be read as: CD45RA-negative fraction. This clonotype originated in a young man in good health. The DNA is as follows: TGTGCCAGCTCACCACTGCAGAGGGACACTGAAGCTTTCTTT. Its amino acids are CASSPLQRDTEAFF.